This T cell receptor beta chain was recorded in a study of T cell repertoires in aging, cancer and after chemotherapy. Study in general: Clear clonal overlap appeared across healthy donor samples taken over several months to years. The full dataset contained millions of TCR reads.

Rearranged V-D-J TRB sequences were amplified with a mixed TRB-A/B primer pool. TCRdb reprocessed the multiplex PCR reads with MiXCR, giving one entry per CDR3 protein. The sample lists about 9,500 distinct CDR3 sequences, less than 25% occurring once. This CDR3 contains 16 residues. Germline assignment: CDR1 ENHRY and CDR2 SYGVKD. The V end lost 0 bases, the J end lost 1 base, and 10 bases lay between the germline ends. Note on this clonotype: Its target is not known.

The template was genomic DNA from peripheral blood, not RNA. Study-wide findings and caveats: Rebound thymic output was suggested by rising median generation probability during chemotherapy in each cancer cohort. Loss of evenness, beyond lost richness, contributed to age-related TCR diversity decline in cancer patients.

Sequenced input: blood. The sequence was collected from a human donor in good health. The chain couples TRBV10-3 to TRBJ2-1; D call uncertain. CDR3 region: CAISESLTASYNEQFF. For the CDR3, the DNA is TGTGCCATCAGTGAGTCGTTGACGGCTTCCTACAATGAGCAGTTCTTC.